These 9 T cell receptor beta chains came from one sample sequenced in a study of neurological immune-mediated disorders (dated by TCRdb to the late 2010s). Library preparation employed 5' RACE. The run used an Illumina HiSeq 2500. Using fastp at Q25 and MiXCR, TCRdb reprocessed the public reads and kept productive beta chains. Each entry is one CDR3 protein sequence, shown with its most common DNA and genes. The table for this sample lists 50,000 to 70,000 distinct CDR3 sequences; about 4.9% of them were counted only once. Clones ranked in the top ten supply approximately 7% of the sample. The sequenced sample was PBMCs. The receptors originated from a man aged 30 to 45 with multiple sclerosis.

This clonotype showed up many times. The CDR3 sequence: CASSQDRERDGYTF. In nucleotides, the CDR3 is TGTGCCAGCAGCCAAGATCGGGAGAGGGATGGCTACACCTTC. This chain connects TRBV3-1 to TRBJ1-2; no reliable D call. The germline gives CDR1 LGHDT, CDR2 YNNKEL (reference sequence). This CDR3 has 14 amino acids. Trimming left V 0 bases short and J 6 bases short, with 11 bases between.

This clonotype was counted many times. V and J are TRBV19 and TRBJ2-5, with D possibly matching TRBD2 (5 bases). The CDR3 totals 15 residues. The germline V gene encodes CDR1 LNHDA and CDR2 SQIVND (reference sequence). Trimming left V 3 bases short and J 2 bases short, with 13 bases between. In nucleotides, the CDR3 is TGTGCCAGTAGTATTAATTTGGGAGATCAAGAGACCCAGTACTTC. This sequence encodes CASSINLGDQETQYF.

This clonotype was seen ten or more times. The CDR3 nucleotides read TGTGCCAGCAGGCCGGGACGGCACTATGGCTACACCTTC. Protein sequence: CASRPGRHYGYTF. V usage is TRBV6-5 and J usage is TRBJ1-2; D is possibly TRBD1 (5 bases). Germline V lookup: CDR1 MNHEY, CDR2 SVGAGI. The V gene lost 6 bases and the J gene lost 3 bases, with 11 bases spanning the gap. This CDR3 has 13 residues.

This clonotype was picked up a small number of times. This chain links TRBV5-5 with TRBJ1-1; the D gene is possibly TRBD1 (5 bases). V gave up 4 bases and J gave up 3 bases, with 13 bases separating them. CDR1 SGHKS and CDR2 YYEKEE come from the germline V gene (reference sequence). This CDR3 has 14 amino acids. CDR3 DNA: TGTGCCAGCAGCAGCTTCGGGGCTCACACTGAAGCTTTCTTT. Its protein product is CASSSFGAHTEAFF.

This clonotype was observed many times. V gene TRBV2 combines with J gene TRBJ1-2, with a tentative D call TRBD1 (6 bases). Between the trimmed V and J ends, which lost 4 bases and 6 bases, there was a span of 15 bases. CDR1 and CDR2 from the germline V gene are SNHLY and FYNNEI. CDR3 length equals 14 residues. The CDR3 reads CASSVGSGADGYTF. CDR3 nucleotide sequence: TGTGCCAGCAGTGTAGGTTCGGGGGCTGATGGCTACACCTTC.

This clonotype appeared many times. The chain recombines TRBV9 with TRBJ2-2; D call uncertain. The CDR3 contains 12 residues. CDR1 is SGDLS and CDR2 is YYNGEE in the germline V gene. Trimming shortened V by 0 bases and J by 7 bases, and 4 bases separated the two germline ends. CDR3 sequence reads: CASSVVIGELFF. The CDR3, as DNA: TGTGCCAGCAGCGTAGTGATCGGGGAGCTGTTTTTT.

About this clonotype itself: A much larger clone differs by one base, so this may be a read error. The rearrangement links TRBV5-1 to TRBJ1-1; D uncertain. Germline V CDR1 and CDR2: SGHRS, YFSETQ. The length of the CDR3 is 15 residues. The CDR3 is CDSSLDGFMNTEAFF. CDR3 coding DNA: TGCGACAGCAGCTTGGATGGGTTCATGAACACTGAAGCTTTCTTT.

The chain has TRBV6-6 and TRBJ1-1; D remains unclear. Germline loops: CDR1 MNHNY, CDR2 SVGAGI (reference sequence). Trimming shortened V by 7 bases and J by 1 base, and 19 bases separated the two germline ends. CDR3 length: 16 residues. The CDR3 here is CASTFSADPGNTEAFF. CDR3 in DNA: TGTGCCAGCACCTTCAGCGCGGACCCGGGGAACACTGAAGCTTTCTTT.

This clonotype was detected ten times or more. This chain connects TRBV21-1 to TRBJ1-3. TRBV21-1 is described as a pseudogene. The CDR3 is 16 amino acids. The CDR3 loop is CASSKGTRRTGNTIYF. The CDR3 bases are TGTGCCAGCAGCAAAGGGACCAGGCGCACTGGAAACACCATATATTTT.